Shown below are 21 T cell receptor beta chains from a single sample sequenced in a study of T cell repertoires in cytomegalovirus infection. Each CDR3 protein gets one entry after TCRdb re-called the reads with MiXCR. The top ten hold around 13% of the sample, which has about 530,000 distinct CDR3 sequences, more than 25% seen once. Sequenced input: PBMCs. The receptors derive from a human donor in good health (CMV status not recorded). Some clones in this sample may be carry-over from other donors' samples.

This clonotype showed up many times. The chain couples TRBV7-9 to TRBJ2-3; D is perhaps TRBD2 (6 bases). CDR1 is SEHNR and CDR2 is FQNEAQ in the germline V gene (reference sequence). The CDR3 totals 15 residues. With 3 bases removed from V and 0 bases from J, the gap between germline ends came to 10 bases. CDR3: CASSFESGSTDTQYF. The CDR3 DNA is TGTGCCAGCAGCTTCGAGAGCGGGAGCACAGATACGCAGTATTTT.

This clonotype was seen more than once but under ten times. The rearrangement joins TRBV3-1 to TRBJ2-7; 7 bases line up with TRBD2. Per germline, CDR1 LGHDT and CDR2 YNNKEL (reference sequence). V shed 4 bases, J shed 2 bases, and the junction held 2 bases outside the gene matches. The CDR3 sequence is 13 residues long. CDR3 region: CASSREGTYEQYF. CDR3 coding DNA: TGTGCCAGCAGCCGGGAGGGGACCTACGAGCAGTACTTC.

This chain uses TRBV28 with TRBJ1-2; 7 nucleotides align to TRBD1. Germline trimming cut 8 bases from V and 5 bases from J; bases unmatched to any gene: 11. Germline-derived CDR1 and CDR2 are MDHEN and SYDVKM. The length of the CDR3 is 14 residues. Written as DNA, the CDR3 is TGTGCCAGCGGTCCGGGACAGCAAAAATATGGCTACACCTTC. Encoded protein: CASGPGQQKYGYTF.

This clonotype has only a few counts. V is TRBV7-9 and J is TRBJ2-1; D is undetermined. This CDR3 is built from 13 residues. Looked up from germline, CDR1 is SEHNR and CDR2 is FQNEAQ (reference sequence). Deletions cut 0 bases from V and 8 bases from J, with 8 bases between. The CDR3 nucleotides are TGTGCCAGCAGCTTAGCGCGGAGCGATGAGCAGTTCTTC. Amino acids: CASSLARSDEQFF.

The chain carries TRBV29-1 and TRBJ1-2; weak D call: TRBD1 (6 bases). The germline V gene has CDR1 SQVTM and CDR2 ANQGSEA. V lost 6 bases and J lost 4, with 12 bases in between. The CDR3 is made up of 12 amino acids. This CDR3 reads CSVTGIPYGYTF. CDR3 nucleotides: TGCAGCGTCACAGGGATCCCCTATGGCTACACCTTC. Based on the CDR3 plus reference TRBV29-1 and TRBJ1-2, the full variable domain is SAVISQKPSRDICQRGTSLTIQCQVDSQVTMMFWYRQQPGQSLTLIATANQGSEATYESGFVIDKFPISRPNLTFSTLTVSNMSPEDSSIYLCSVTGIPYGYTFGSGTRLTVV.

In DNA, the CDR3 is TGTGCCAGCAATTTAGGGGGCTCTGGGGCCAACGTCCTGACTTTC. It encodes CASNLGGSGANVLTF. The rearrangement links TRBV2 to TRBJ2-6, with a tentative D call TRBD1 (6 bases). Trimming cost V 7 bases and J 0 bases, with 10 bases left between them. CDR1 is SNHLY and CDR2 is FYNNEI in the germline V gene. The CDR3 totals 15 residues.

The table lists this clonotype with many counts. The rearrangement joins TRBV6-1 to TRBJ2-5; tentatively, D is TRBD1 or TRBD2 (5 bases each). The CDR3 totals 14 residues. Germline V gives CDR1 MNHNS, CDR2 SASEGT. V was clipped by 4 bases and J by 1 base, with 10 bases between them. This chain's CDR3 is CASSVTGTQETQYF. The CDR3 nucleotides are TGTGCCAGCAGTGTTACCGGGACCCAAGAGACCCAGTACTTC.

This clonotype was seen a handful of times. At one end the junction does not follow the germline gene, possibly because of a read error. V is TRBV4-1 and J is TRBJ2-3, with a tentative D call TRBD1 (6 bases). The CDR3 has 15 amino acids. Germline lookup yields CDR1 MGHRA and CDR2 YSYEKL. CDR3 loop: CASSEKIARGDTQYF. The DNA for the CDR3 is TGTGCCAGCAGCGAAAAGATCGCGAGGGGGGATACGCAGTATTTT.

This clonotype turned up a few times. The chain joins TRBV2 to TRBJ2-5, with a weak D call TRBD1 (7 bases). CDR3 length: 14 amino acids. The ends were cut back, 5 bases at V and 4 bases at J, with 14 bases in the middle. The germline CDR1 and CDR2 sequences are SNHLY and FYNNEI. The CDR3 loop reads CASSRRQGGETQYF. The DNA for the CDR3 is TGTGCCAGCAGTCGCCGGCAGGGGGGAGAGACCCAGTACTTC.

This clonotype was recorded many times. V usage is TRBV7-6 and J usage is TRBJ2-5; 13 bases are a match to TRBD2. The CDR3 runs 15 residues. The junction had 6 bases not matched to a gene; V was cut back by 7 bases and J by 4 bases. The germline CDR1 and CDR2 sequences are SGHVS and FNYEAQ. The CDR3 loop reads CASTGLAGVLETQYF. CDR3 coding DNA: TGTGCCAGCACAGGACTAGCGGGAGTTCTAGAGACCCAGTACTTC.

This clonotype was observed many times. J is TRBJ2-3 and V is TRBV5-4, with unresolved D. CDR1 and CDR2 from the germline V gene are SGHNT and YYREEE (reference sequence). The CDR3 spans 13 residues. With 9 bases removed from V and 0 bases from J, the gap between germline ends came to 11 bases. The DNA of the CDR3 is TGTGCCACCCGACTCCTTAGCACAGATACGCAGTATTTT. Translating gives CATRLLSTDTQYF.

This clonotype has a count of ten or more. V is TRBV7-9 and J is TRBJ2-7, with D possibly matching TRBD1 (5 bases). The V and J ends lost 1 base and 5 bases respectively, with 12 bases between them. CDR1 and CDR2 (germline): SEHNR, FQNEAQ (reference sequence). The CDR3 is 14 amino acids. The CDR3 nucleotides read TGTGCCAGCAGCTTAGATATATGGGGCGACGAGCAGTACGTC. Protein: CASSLDIWGDEQYV.

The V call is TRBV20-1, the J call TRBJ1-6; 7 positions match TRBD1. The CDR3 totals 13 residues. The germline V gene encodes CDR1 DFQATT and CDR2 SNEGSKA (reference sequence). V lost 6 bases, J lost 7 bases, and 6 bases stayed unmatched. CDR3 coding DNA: TGCAGTGCCAGTACAGGGGTGAATTCACCCCTCCACTTT. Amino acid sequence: CSASTGVNSPLHF.

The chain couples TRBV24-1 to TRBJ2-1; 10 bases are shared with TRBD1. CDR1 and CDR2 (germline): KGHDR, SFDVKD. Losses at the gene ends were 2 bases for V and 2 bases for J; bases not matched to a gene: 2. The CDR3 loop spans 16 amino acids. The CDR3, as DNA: TGTGCCACCAGTGATTACGGGACAGGGGCCTACAATGAGCAGTTCTTC. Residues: CATSDYGTGAYNEQFF.

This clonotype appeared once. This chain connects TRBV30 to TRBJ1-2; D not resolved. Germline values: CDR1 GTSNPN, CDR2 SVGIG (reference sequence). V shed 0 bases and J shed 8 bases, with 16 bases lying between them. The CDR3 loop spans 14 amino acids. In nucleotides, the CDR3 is TGTGCCTGGAGTGTTCGCAGGCTCGCTGGGGGCTACACCTTC. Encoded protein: CAWSVRRLAGGYTF.

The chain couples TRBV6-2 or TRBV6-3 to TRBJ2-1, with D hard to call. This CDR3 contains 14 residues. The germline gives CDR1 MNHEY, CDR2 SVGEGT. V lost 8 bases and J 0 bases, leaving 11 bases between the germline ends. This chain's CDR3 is CASGPENSYNEQFF. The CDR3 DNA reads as TGTGCCAGCGGCCCAGAGAACTCCTACAATGAGCAGTTCTTC.

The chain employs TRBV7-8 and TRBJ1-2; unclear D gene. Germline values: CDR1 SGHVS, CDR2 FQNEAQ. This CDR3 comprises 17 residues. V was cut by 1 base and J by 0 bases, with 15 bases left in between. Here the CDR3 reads CASSLVDQIPSNYGYTF. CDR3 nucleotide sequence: TGTGCCAGCAGCTTAGTAGACCAGATCCCTTCTAACTATGGCTACACCTTC.

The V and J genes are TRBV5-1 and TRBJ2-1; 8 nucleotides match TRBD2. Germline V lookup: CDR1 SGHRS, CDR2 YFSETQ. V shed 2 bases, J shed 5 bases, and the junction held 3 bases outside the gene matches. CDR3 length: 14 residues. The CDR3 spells CASSLAGADNEQFF. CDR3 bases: TGCGCCAGCAGCTTAGCGGGAGCCGACAATGAGCAGTTCTTC.

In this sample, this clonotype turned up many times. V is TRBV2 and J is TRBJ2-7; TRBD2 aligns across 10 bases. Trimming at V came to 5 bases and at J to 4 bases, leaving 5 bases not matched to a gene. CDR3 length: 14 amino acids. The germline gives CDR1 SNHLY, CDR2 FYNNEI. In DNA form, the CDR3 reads TGTGCCAGCAGTTTAGATAGCGGGAGGTACGAGCAGTACGTC. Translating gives CASSLDSGRYEQYV.

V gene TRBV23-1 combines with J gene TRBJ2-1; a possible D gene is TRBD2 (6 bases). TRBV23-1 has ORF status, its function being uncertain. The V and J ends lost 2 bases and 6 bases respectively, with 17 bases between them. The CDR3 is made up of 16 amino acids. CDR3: CASSQRESIEGNEQFF. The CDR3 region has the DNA TGCGCCAGCAGTCAACGGGAGAGCATTGAGGGCAATGAGCAGTTCTTC.

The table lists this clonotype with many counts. CDR3 protein: CASNPGGGELFF. DNA for the CDR3: TGTGCCAGCAACCCCGGGGGCGGGGAGCTGTTTTTT. The chain carries TRBV12-3 or TRBV12-4 and TRBJ2-2, with D possibly being TRBD2 (6 bases). Trimming shortened V by 7 bases and J by 7 bases, and 10 bases separated the two germline ends. The CDR3 consists of 12 residues.